One sample yielded the 12 T cell receptor beta chains listed below, sequenced in a study of technical replicates of blood from a few donors. Here immunoSEQ multiplex PCR was the method, and the copy in TCRdb shows in-frame clones only, minus some. The sample yields some 96,000 clones, approximately 96% seen once. The sequenced material came from T cells isolated from PBMCs. Receptor source: a human donor in good health.

The chain employs TRBV2 and TRBJ2-7; no clear D. The V end lost 6 bases, the J end lost 3 bases, and 15 bases lay between the germline ends. CDR1 and CDR2 (germline): SNHLY, FYNNEI. CDR3 size: 14 residues. CDR3 residues: CASSAVEYRYEQYF. The DNA for the CDR3 is TGTGCCAGCAGCGCCGTAGAGTATCGCTACGAGCAGTACTTC.

This sequence joins TRBV11-2 and TRBJ2-6; no firm D call. Germline V gene data show CDR1 as SGHAT and CDR2 as FQNNGV. The V gene lost 0 bases and the J gene lost 0 bases, with 9 bases spanning the gap. CDR3 length equals 17 residues. CDR3 amino acids: CASSLDFLSSGANVLTF. In DNA form, the CDR3 reads TGTGCCAGCAGCTTAGATTTCCTCAGCTCTGGGGCCAACGTCCTGACTTTC.

This clone was seen only once. The chain employs TRBV4-1 and TRBJ1-2; 8 bases are a match to TRBD1. CDR1 is MGHRA, CDR2 YSYEKL, per germline. V was pared by 2 bases and J by 5 bases, with 4 bases of the junction left unmatched. The CDR3 loop spans 14 amino acids. The CDR3 sequence is CASSQNRGEYGYTF. CDR3 bases: TGCGCCAGCAGCCAAAACAGGGGGGAATATGGCTACACCTTC.

The chain combines TRBV2 with TRBJ1-2, with no clear D. The germline CDR1 and CDR2 sequences are SNHLY and FYNNEI. The V end lost 0 bases, the J end lost 4 bases, and 9 bases lay between the germline ends. This CDR3 region has 14 residues. The CDR3 DNA is TGTGCCAGCAGTGAAGCGCGTAGCCTCTATGGCTACACCTTC. Translation: CASSEARSLYGYTF.

The chain links TRBV19 to TRBJ1-2, with TRBD1 identical over 12 bases. V was pared by 2 bases and J by 4 bases, with 11 bases of the junction left unmatched. Germline V lookup: CDR1 LNHDA, CDR2 SQIVND (reference sequence). This CDR3 has 18 amino acids. The CDR3 region has the DNA TGTGCCAGTAGTATATCATCGACGGGACAGGGGGCAATCTATGGCTACACCTTC. It is translated as CASSISSTGQGAIYGYTF.

The J gene is TRBJ2-7, the V gene TRBV4-1; D gene uncertain. The V gene's germline CDR1 is MGHRA and CDR2 YSYEKL. The CDR3 contains 14 residues. Trimming left V 1 base short and J 1 base short, with 8 bases between. CDR3 residues: CASSQGILSYEQYF. The CDR3 DNA is TGCGCCAGCAGCCAAGGTATTTTGTCCTACGAGCAGTACTTC.

The genes are TRBV28 and TRBJ1-4; possibly TRBD1 for D (6 bases). The length of the CDR3 is 13 residues. Germline lookup yields CDR1 MDHEN and CDR2 SYDVKM. V lost 8 bases and J lost 1, with 8 bases in between. The CDR3 region is CASQGLTNEKLFF. CDR3 DNA: TGTGCCAGCCAGGGGTTAACTAATGAAAAACTGTTTTTT.

The chain recombines TRBV4-1 with TRBJ2-1, with 12 bases matching TRBD2. The junction had 4 bases not matched to a gene; V was cut back by 1 base and J by 9 bases. In germline, CDR1 is MGHRA, CDR2 YSYEKL. The length of the CDR3 is 15 residues. CDR3 nucleotides: TGCGCCAGCAGCCAAGGACTAGCGGGAGTTCTTGAGCAGTTCTTC. Translated, it gives CASSQGLAGVLEQFF.

The rearrangement links TRBV27 to TRBJ2-1; no clear D gene. From germline, CDR1 is MNHEY and CDR2 SMNVEV (reference sequence). V was pared by 2 bases and J by 10 bases, with 12 bases between. The CDR3 spans 13 residues. The CDR3 loop is CASSLQAPEEQFF. The CDR3, as DNA: TGTGCCAGCAGTTTACAGGCCCCCGAGGAGCAGTTCTTC.

This chain uses TRBV28 with TRBJ2-1, with 10 bases identical to TRBD1. The CDR3 has 16 residues. Germline CDR1 reads MDHEN; CDR2 reads SYDVKM. V shed 3 bases and J 8 bases; nucleotides not matched to a gene: 10. CDR3 amino acids: CASSFIGQGGTDEQFF. DNA of the CDR3: TGTGCCAGCAGTTTTATCGGACAGGGGGGAACGGATGAGCAGTTCTTC.

The chain carries TRBV5-1 and TRBJ2-7; D may be TRBD1 (6 bases). CDR3 length equals 14 residues. V was clipped by 3 bases and J by 1 base, with 11 bases between them. Germline CDR1 and CDR2: SGHRS and YFSETQ. CDR3 nucleotide sequence: TGCGCCAGCAGCTACTTACAGGGTTCCTACGAGCAGTACTTC. Amino acid sequence: CASSYLQGSYEQYF. Complete variable domain (other parts from reference TRBV5-1 and TRBJ2-7): KAGVTQTPRYLIKTRGQQVTLSCSPISGHRSVSWYQQTPGQGLQFLFEYFSETQRNKGNFPGRFSGRQFSNSRSEMNVSTLELGDSALYLCASSYLQGSYEQYFGPGTRLTVT.

The CDR3 DNA is TGTGCCAGCTCACCTCGATGGGACAGCATTTCCGTGGACGAGCAGTACTTC. As protein: CASSPRWDSISVDEQYF. This chain connects TRBV18 to TRBJ2-7; 7 positions agree with TRBD1. V trimming: 3 bases; J trimming: 5 bases; junction bases outside the gene matches: 16. The CDR3 is 17 amino acids. Germline values: CDR1 KGHSH, CDR2 LQKENI.